Presented here are 25 T cell receptor beta chains from one specimen sequenced in a study of blood T cells in healthy people across ages. The use of a sample-barcoded 5' primer and a J-beta primer mix characterized a second PCR of roughly 6 to 11 cycles. One entry per CDR3 protein results from TCRdb running MiXCR on the 5' RACE reads. The sample records 650,000 to 800,000 distinct CDR3 sequences, around two fifths being singletons. The sequenced material came from blood. These receptors were collected from a man in his sixties in good health.

V is TRBV20-1 and J is TRBJ1-4; D possibly corresponds to TRBD1 (5 bases). This CDR3 has 14 amino acids. V dropped 1 base and J dropped 7 bases, with 13 bases sitting between them. CDR1 and CDR2 (germline): DFQATT, SNEGSKA (reference sequence). Here the CDR3 reads CSARGTAGPEKLFF. In DNA form, the CDR3 reads TGCAGTGCTAGAGGCACCGCGGGGCCTGAAAAACTGTTTTTT.

The table lists this clonotype with many counts. The V and J genes are TRBV27 and TRBJ2-5, with D unresolved. Germline V gene lookup returns CDR1 MNHEY and CDR2 SMNVEV (reference sequence). Trimming stripped 4 bases from V and 1 base from J, with 4 bases between. This CDR3 is 12 amino acids long. The DNA for the CDR3 is TGTGCCAGCAGTTCGGCCCAAGAGACCCAGTACTTC. Translation: CASSSAQETQYF.

CDR3 protein: CASSSSLAGPGHNEQFF. DNA for the CDR3: TGCGCCAGCAGCTCCTCCTTAGCGGGTCCCGGGCACAATGAGCAGTTCTTC. The chain joins TRBV5-1 to TRBJ2-1; 7 bases are shared with TRBD2. The V gene's germline CDR1 is SGHRS and CDR2 YFSETQ. The V segment lost 3 bases and the J segment 5 bases; nucleotides outside the gene matches: 14. CDR3 length: 17 amino acids.

The V call is TRBV6-2 or TRBV6-3, the J call TRBJ2-1, with TRBD1 as a possible D gene (7 bases). V was clipped by 6 bases and J by 4 bases, with 13 bases between them. Germline loops: CDR1 MNHEY, CDR2 SVGEGT. The length of the CDR3 is 14 residues. DNA of the CDR3: TGTGCCAGCAGAAGGAGGGGGCCGTACAATGAGCAGTTCTTC. This gives the protein CASRRRGPYNEQFF.

The chain couples TRBV7-6 to TRBJ2-7, with D hard to call. CDR3 length: 16 residues. Germline V CDR1 and CDR2: SGHVS, FNYEAQ. V dropped 5 bases and J dropped 4 bases, with 21 bases sitting between them. The CDR3 sequence: CASSPARKGATYEQYF. CDR3 bases: TGTGCCAGCAGCCCAGCCCGGAAAGGAGCCACATACGAGCAGTACTTC.

This clonotype appeared a few times. V and J are TRBV12-3 or TRBV12-4 and TRBJ1-2; TRBD1 is a possible D gene (5 bases). V was cut by 5 bases and J by 4 bases, with 11 bases left in between. This CDR3 spans 13 amino acids. The CDR3 DNA sequence: TGTGCCAGCAGTGTCGGGGGTTCCTATGGCTACACCTTC. Protein: CASSVGGSYGYTF.

This clonotype appeared a few times. J is TRBJ2-4 and V is TRBV3-1, with a tentative D call TRBD1 (5 bases). V dropped 1 base and J dropped 0 bases, with 13 bases sitting between them. The CDR3 consists of 17 residues. The germline CDR1 and CDR2 sequences are LGHDT and YNNKEL (reference sequence). CDR3: CASSQGQTGLAKNIQYF. In DNA, the CDR3 is TGTGCCAGCAGCCAAGGGCAAACAGGCCTAGCCAAAAACATTCAGTACTTC.

This clonotype was seen a handful of times. The rearrangement joins TRBV3-1 to TRBJ2-7; 11 bases fit TRBD2. Per germline, CDR1 LGHDT and CDR2 YNNKEL (reference sequence). V gave up 3 bases and J gave up 3 bases; unmatched junction bases: 7. The CDR3 contains 16 residues. This CDR3 is CASSHSGTSGYYEQYF. CDR3 in DNA: TGTGCCAGCAGCCATTCTGGGACTAGCGGTTACTACGAGCAGTACTTC.

This clonotype was detected ten times or more. The genes are TRBV27 and TRBJ2-7; TRBD2 aligns across 10 bases. Germline CDR1 reads MNHEY; CDR2 reads SMNVEV (reference sequence). V lost 5 bases, J lost 1 base, and 8 bases stayed unmatched. CDR3 length: 16 amino acids. Here the CDR3 reads CASSILASGGSYEQYF. In nucleotides, the CDR3 is TGTGCCAGCAGTATACTAGCTAGCGGGGGATCCTACGAGCAGTACTTC.

The V and J genes are TRBV5-1 and TRBJ2-4; D is ambiguous. V lost 4 bases to trimming and J lost 9 bases, with 20 bases between them. The CDR3 contains 15 residues. CDR1 is SGHRS, CDR2 YFSETQ, per germline. DNA of the CDR3: TGCGCCAGCAGCCCTGACACCATCCAAGGTGGCATTCAGTACTTC. This codes for CASSPDTIQGGIQYF.

This rearrangement joins TRBV27 to TRBJ2-1; TRBD2 agrees at 8 bases. Germline V CDR1 and CDR2: MNHEY, SMNVEV (reference sequence). The CDR3 covers 16 residues. J was trimmed by 12 bases and V by 4 bases; bases with no gene match: 17. The CDR3 nucleotides are TGTGCCAGCAGTTCACCTCGGGGTAGCGGGGTGTGCCGGCAGTTCTTC. Translation: CASSSPRGSGVCRQFF.

The chain employs TRBV5-1 and TRBJ2-7, with 7 bases fitting TRBD1. The CDR3 sequence is 13 residues long. V lost 6 bases, J lost 2 bases, and 5 bases stayed unmatched. The germline V gene has CDR1 SGHRS and CDR2 YFSETQ. This chain's CDR3 is CASNTGETYEQYF. DNA for the CDR3: TGCGCCAGCAATACAGGGGAAACCTACGAGCAGTACTTC.

The V call is TRBV27, the J call TRBJ2-3, with 10 bases fitting TRBD1. J lost 3 bases, V lost 6 bases, and 6 bases had no gene match. CDR1 MNHEY and CDR2 SMNVEV come from the germline V gene (reference sequence). This CDR3 has 15 residues. The CDR3 DNA reads as TGTGCCAGCAGAAGCCCGGGACAGGGGACAGATACGCAGTATTTT. This gives the protein CASRSPGQGTDTQYF.

Only one count was recorded for this clonotype. The chain combines TRBV6-2 or TRBV6-3 with TRBJ1-5, with D tentatively TRBD1 (5 bases). V gave up 2 bases and J gave up 6 bases, with 8 bases separating them. Germline-derived CDR1 and CDR2 are MNHEY and SVGEGT. The CDR3 loop spans 13 amino acids. CDR3 protein: CASSYLGVQPQHF. CDR3 nucleotides: TGTGCCAGCAGTTACCTAGGGGTTCAGCCCCAGCATTTT.

The chain recombines TRBV11-1 with TRBJ1-2, with D perhaps matching TRBD1 (5 bases). Germline values: CDR1 SGHAT, CDR2 FQDESV (reference sequence). V was clipped by 5 bases and J by 3 bases, with 19 bases between them. The length of the CDR3 is 16 residues. CDR3 residues: CASSRTRVGEDYGYTF. In DNA form, the CDR3 reads TGTGCCAGCAGCCGCACAAGGGTAGGGGAGGACTATGGCTACACCTTC.

V and J are TRBV4-3 and TRBJ1-1; D perhaps matches TRBD1 (5 bases). Trimming shortened V by 1 base and J by 0 bases, and 9 bases separated the two germline ends. The CDR3 totals 15 residues. The V gene's germline CDR1 is LGHNA and CDR2 YSLEER. This chain's CDR3 is CASSQGKGMNTEAFF. In nucleotides, the CDR3 is TGCGCCAGCAGCCAAGGCAAGGGGATGAACACTGAAGCTTTCTTT.

In this sample, this clonotype turned up many times. The rearrangement links TRBV6-1 to TRBJ2-7, with 8 positions matching TRBD1. This CDR3 region has 13 residues. V lost 5 bases, J lost 2 bases, and 2 bases stayed unmatched. Germline V gene data show CDR1 as MNHNS and CDR2 as SASEGT. The CDR3: CASSPGGPYEQYF. The CDR3 DNA sequence: TGTGCCAGCAGTCCAGGGGGCCCCTACGAGCAGTACTTC.

The chain has TRBV10-3 and TRBJ2-5; 16 nucleotides match TRBD2. Trimming cost V 2 bases and J 4 bases; bases outside gene matches: 13. CDR1 and CDR2 from the germline V gene are ENHRY and SYGVKD. The CDR3 is made up of 20 amino acids. This CDR3 is CAISEPGTSGGAGFGETQYF. The DNA of the CDR3 is TGTGCCATCAGTGAGCCTGGGACTAGCGGGGGGGCCGGCTTTGGAGAGACCCAGTACTTC.

Here the CDR3 reads CASSARDRVGNTGELFF. In nucleotides, the CDR3 is TGTGCCAGCAGTGCGAGGGACAGGGTGGGGAACACCGGGGAGCTGTTTTTT. This chain connects TRBV6-2 or TRBV6-3 to TRBJ2-2; TRBD1 agrees at 9 bases. Germline V lookup: CDR1 MNHEY, CDR2 SVGEGT. The V segment lost 5 bases and the J segment 1 base; nucleotides outside the gene matches: 8. The CDR3 covers 17 residues.

This clonotype was seen only a few times. The V call is TRBV7-9, the J call TRBJ2-1, with 10 nucleotides matching TRBD1. V was clipped by 5 bases and J by 6 bases; unmatched bases: 10. The CDR3 runs 16 residues. Germline CDR1 is SEHNR and CDR2 is FQNEAQ (reference sequence). The CDR3 here is CASSPTGQGGLNEQFF. The CDR3, as DNA: TGTGCCAGCAGCCCGACCGGACAGGGGGGACTCAATGAGCAGTTCTTC.

This clonotype was counted only a few times. The chain links TRBV19 to TRBJ1-5; D is perhaps TRBD1 (5 bases). V gave up 6 bases and J gave up 2 bases, with 14 bases separating them. The CDR3 has 15 residues. CDR1 is LNHDA, CDR2 SQIVND, per germline (reference sequence). CDR3 coding DNA: TGTGCCAGTAGGAATGGCCAGGGTCGCAATCAGCCCCAGCATTTT. Its protein product is CASRNGQGRNQPQHF.

The rearrangement links TRBV30 to TRBJ2-7; TRBD2 matches at 7 bases. The J segment lost 2 bases and the V segment lost 3 bases, leaving 4 bases of the junction unmatched. The germline V gene has CDR1 GTSNPN and CDR2 SVGIG (reference sequence). This CDR3 has 13 amino acids. CDR3 bases: TGTGCCTGGAGGGCCGGGGGGACCTACGAGCAGTACTTC. It codes for CAWRAGGTYEQYF.

V gene TRBV3-1 combines with J gene TRBJ2-5; D might be TRBD2 (7 bases). CDR3 size: 14 residues. V lost 1 base to trimming and J lost 11 bases, with 17 bases between them. From germline, CDR1 is LGHDT and CDR2 YNNKEL (reference sequence). CDR3 bases: TGTGCCAGCAGCCAAGCCGGGGGGCGAGATGAGCAGTACTTC. This sequence encodes CASSQAGGRDEQYF.

The chain joins TRBV29-1 to TRBJ1-4, with 8 positions matching TRBD1. The ends lost 5 bases at V and 5 bases at J; junction bases unmatched: 4. The CDR3 length is 13 residues. From germline, CDR1 is SQVTM and CDR2 ANQGSEA. The DNA of the CDR3 is TGCAGCGTTCACGGACAGGGAAATGAAAAACTGTTTTTT. It codes for CSVHGQGNEKLFF.

The V gene is TRBV24-1, the J gene TRBJ2-5; D may be TRBD1 (6 bases). Between the trimmed V and J ends, which lost 5 bases and 4 bases, there was a span of 13 bases. This CDR3 has 14 amino acids. Germline V CDR1 and CDR2: KGHDR, SFDVKD. The CDR3 coding sequence is TGTGCCACCAGTGCCACAGGGACCGTAGAGACCCAGTACTTC. This sequence encodes CATSATGTVETQYF.